The 20 T cell receptor beta chains given below trace back to one sample, sequenced in a study of cytomegalovirus exposure and HLA in healthy donors. This PCR relied on a set of 60 Vbeta primers and 13 Jbeta primers. TCRdb's copy holds only in-frame clones and misses some; the assay was immunoSEQ multiplex PCR. The table shows about 160,000 clones, with 80% occurring only once. The sequenced sample was PBMCs. These receptors were obtained from a man between 18 and 35 years old in good health and CMV-seropositive.

This clone was seen a handful of times. This chain joins TRBV6-5 and TRBJ1-5; 7 nucleotides align to TRBD1. The CDR3 spans 15 residues. CDR1 is MNHEY, CDR2 SVGAGI, per germline. V shed 6 bases and J 0 bases; nucleotides not matched to a gene: 5. The CDR3 spells CASRTRQGSNQPQHF. The CDR3 DNA is TGTGCCAGCAGAACCCGACAGGGTAGCAATCAGCCCCAGCATTTT.

This clone has just a few counts. J is TRBJ1-4 and V is TRBV6-5, with D possibly matching TRBD1 (5 bases). The CDR3 loop spans 15 amino acids. Deletions cut 0 bases from V and 6 bases from J, with 11 bases between. Germline V gene data show CDR1 as MNHEY and CDR2 as SVGAGI. In DNA form, the CDR3 reads TGTGCCAGCAGTTACTCGGAGGGGACCTATGAAAAACTGTTTTTT. This encodes CASSYSEGTYEKLFF.

The V gene is TRBV5-8, the J gene TRBJ2-1; 8 bases map to TRBD2. Germline V lookup: CDR1 SGHTS, CDR2 YDEGEE. This CDR3 comprises 12 residues. V gave up 0 bases and J gave up 15 bases; unmatched junction bases: 5. CDR3 nucleotides: TGTGCCAGCAGCTTGGAGTACGCGGGAGGGTTCTTC. This gives the protein CASSLEYAGGFF.

This chain connects TRBV19 to TRBJ1-2, with 7 bases matching TRBD1. With V trimmed by 7 bases and J by 3 bases, 8 bases remained unmatched. The CDR3 extends over 14 amino acids. In germline, CDR1 is LNHDA, CDR2 SQIVND (reference sequence). In nucleotides, the CDR3 is TGTGCCAGTACCTCGACAGGGTGGGACTATGGCTACACCTTC. Translation gives CASTSTGWDYGYTF. Using reference TRBV19 and TRBJ1-2 for the parts outside the CDR3, the full variable domain is DGGITQSPKYLFRKEGQNVTLSCEQNLNHDAMYWYRQDPGQGLRLIYYSQIVNDFQKGDIAEGYSVSREKKESFPLTVTSAQKNPTAFYLCASTSTGWDYGYTFGSGTRLTVV.

This chain uses TRBV6-1 with TRBJ1-4, with D unclear. V was shortened by 2 bases and J by 3 bases, with 10 bases between the two germline ends. Germline V gives CDR1 MNHNS, CDR2 SASEGT. CDR3 length equals 15 residues. CDR3: CASSESRGPNEKLFF. The CDR3 nucleotides are TGTGCCAGCAGTGAATCGCGAGGGCCTAATGAAAAACTGTTTTTT.

V is TRBV11-1 and J is TRBJ1-1; the match to TRBD1 covers 9 bases. CDR3 size: 16 residues. J was trimmed by 3 bases and V by 3 bases; bases with no gene match: 8. CDR1 and CDR2 (germline): SGHAT, FQDESV (reference sequence). The CDR3, as DNA: TGTGCCAGCAGCTTCGGGACAGGGATTGGGTACACTGAAGCTTTCTTT. This codes for CASSFGTGIGYTEAFF.

The chain uses TRBV6-5 and TRBJ2-7, with 7 bases matching TRBD1. Germline lookup yields CDR1 MNHEY and CDR2 SVGAGI. The CDR3 is 14 amino acids. The J segment lost 0 bases and the V segment lost 5 bases, leaving 4 bases of the junction unmatched. For the CDR3, the DNA is TGTGCCAGCAGTAAGGGACAGACCTCCTACGAGCAGTACTTC. As protein: CASSKGQTSYEQYF.

The chain links TRBV18 to TRBJ2-1; D gene ambiguous. Germline V gives CDR1 KGHSH, CDR2 LQKENI. The CDR3 covers 15 residues. Trimming cost V 1 base and J 6 bases, with 13 bases left between them. CDR3 coding DNA: TGTGCCAGCTCACCACTTGGTTCCCCAGGCAATGAGCAGTTCTTC. This sequence encodes CASSPLGSPGNEQFF. Using reference TRBV18 and TRBJ2-1 for the parts outside the CDR3, the full variable domain is NAGVMQNPRHLVRRRGQEARLRCSPMKGHSHVYWYRQLPEEGLKFMVYLQKENIIDESGMPKERFSAEFPKEGPSILRIQQVVRGDSAAYFCASSPLGSPGNEQFFGPGTRLTVL.

The rearrangement uses TRBV2 and TRBJ1-3; no firm D call. V was pared by 8 bases and J by 3 bases, with 5 bases between. This CDR3 is built from 11 residues. The germline gives CDR1 SNHLY, CDR2 FYNNEI. CDR3 DNA: TGTGCCAGCCCTATTGGAAACACCATATATTTT. Translating it yields CASPIGNTIYF.

The J gene is TRBJ1-5, the V gene TRBV18; 7 nucleotides align to TRBD1. J gave up 9 bases and V 2 bases, and 7 bases lay outside the gene matches. CDR1 is KGHSH and CDR2 is LQKENI in the germline V gene. The CDR3 length is 14 residues. CDR3 sequence (DNA): TGTGCCAGCTCACCAGGACAGGTCGATCGGCCCCAGCATTTT. It specifies CASSPGQVDRPQHF.

The CDR3 loop is CASSLETGDEQYF. For the CDR3, the DNA is TGCGCCAGCAGCTTGGAGACAGGGGACGAGCAGTACTTC. The chain joins TRBV5-1 to TRBJ2-7; 8 nucleotides agree with TRBD1. Unmatched junction bases numbered 1, after V lost 0 bases and J lost 5 bases. The CDR3 spans 13 residues. Germline CDR1 SGHRS, CDR2 YFSETQ.

The chain recombines TRBV7-6 with TRBJ2-7; possible D gene TRBD1, 5 bases. Germline V CDR1 and CDR2: SGHVS, FNYEAQ. V lost 3 bases and J 2 bases, leaving 8 bases between the germline ends. This CDR3 is 13 amino acids long. CDR3 bases: TGTGCCAGCAGCTTCCAGGGCACCTACGAGCAGTACTTC. Translation gives CASSFQGTYEQYF.

This clone was observed a handful of times. The rearrangement uses TRBV27 and TRBJ1-2; 7 bases align to TRBD1. J lost 8 bases, V lost 5 bases, and 8 bases had no gene match. CDR1 MNHEY and CDR2 SMNVEV come from the germline V gene (reference sequence). The CDR3 sequence is 13 residues long. The CDR3 loop reads CASSQTGQRGYTF. CDR3 DNA: TGTGCCAGCAGTCAAACGGGACAGAGGGGCTACACCTTC.

In this sample, this clone turned up once. The rearrangement joins TRBV9 to TRBJ1-4; tentative D call: TRBD1 (6 bases). V was cut by 0 bases and J by 7 bases, with 13 bases left in between. Germline CDR1 is SGDLS and CDR2 is YYNGEE. This CDR3 comprises 15 residues. The CDR3 DNA reads TGTGCCAGCAGCGTAGGAGGGGGAACGAGTGAAAAACTGTTTTTT. This sequence encodes CASSVGGGTSEKLFF.

The sample holds one count of this clone. The chain uses TRBV9 and TRBJ2-7; tentative D call: TRBD2 (7 bases). The ends were cut back, 0 bases at V and 6 bases at J, with 16 bases in the middle. Germline-derived CDR1 and CDR2 are SGDLS and YYNGEE. This CDR3 is 15 amino acids long. In nucleotides, the CDR3 is TGTGCCAGCAGCGTAGGAGGGGGGGTTTCTGGCGAGCAGTACTTC. This codes for CASSVGGGVSGEQYF.

The chain has TRBV6-1 and TRBJ1-2, with 11 bases aligning to TRBD1. The V gene's germline CDR1 is MNHNS and CDR2 SASEGT. V was pared by 2 bases and J by 2 bases, with 7 bases of the junction left unmatched. This CDR3 comprises 17 residues. CDR3 region: CASSEWPGQGENYGYTF. The CDR3 coding sequence is TGTGCCAGCAGTGAATGGCCGGGACAGGGGGAGAACTATGGCTACACCTTC.

The chain is built from TRBV29-1 and TRBJ2-1; D unresolved. CDR3 length equals 11 residues. The ends were cut back, 4 bases at V and 10 bases at J, with 11 bases in the middle. Looked up from germline, CDR1 is SQVTM and CDR2 is ANQGSEA. As DNA, the CDR3 is TGCAGCGTTGTGAGCTCGCCGGAGCAGTTCTTC. This sequence encodes CSVVSSPEQFF.

This chain uses TRBV5-6 with TRBJ2-1; weak D call: TRBD2 (6 bases). V lost 0 bases to trimming and J lost 5 bases, with 9 bases between them. CDR3 length: 14 amino acids. Germline lookup yields CDR1 SGHDT and CDR2 YYEEEE. In DNA, the CDR3 is TGTGCCAGCAGCTTGGGTGGAGGGGACAATGAGCAGTTCTTC. Amino acids: CASSLGGGDNEQFF.

The chain carries TRBV11-2 and TRBJ2-3; no clear D. Germline V gene sequence: CDR1 SGHAT, CDR2 FQNNGV. Between the trimmed V and J ends, which lost 3 bases and 4 bases, there was a span of 11 bases. The CDR3 sequence is 14 residues long. CDR3: CASSFLGSADTQYF. The CDR3 DNA reads TGTGCCAGCAGCTTTCTTGGTAGTGCAGATACGCAGTATTTT.

The chain links TRBV6-1 to TRBJ2-5, with D unclear. Germline lookup yields CDR1 MNHNS and CDR2 SASEGT. The CDR3 spans 13 residues. V was trimmed by 1 base and J by 4 bases, leaving 7 bases between them. Here the CDR3 DNA reads TGTGCCAGCAGTGAAGGCCTAAGAGAGACCCAGTACTTC. Encoded protein: CASSEGLRETQYF.